Shown below are 21 T cell receptor beta chains from a single sample sequenced in a study of T cells in Graves' hyperthyroidism and ophthalmopathy. The CDR3 regions of TCR beta were amplified from RNA transcripts. The TCR CDR3 first-round RT-PCR relied on the HTBI primer set. TCRdb recomputed calls from the multiplex PCR reads with MiXCR, one row per CDR3 protein. Of hundreds of thousands of distinct CDR3 sequences listed, 15% to 18% are singletons. Sequenced input: blood. The receptors were gathered from a woman aged 18 to 35 with Graves' hyperthyroidism.

Many counts were recorded for this clonotype. The V and J genes are TRBV12-3 or TRBV12-4 and TRBJ2-7; 14 positions match TRBD2. This CDR3 spans 20 amino acids. V trimming: 5 bases; J trimming: 6 bases; junction bases outside the gene matches: 21. CDR3 DNA: TGTGCCAGCAGTCCTTCTGTGGGTATCCGGGGACTAGCGGGAGACCTCGAGCAGTACTTC. As protein: CASSPSVGIRGLAGDLEQYF.

This clonotype was seen at least ten times. The CDR3 nucleotides read TGTGCCAGCAGTTTGCGCGGGATTGGATACGAGCAGTACTTC. Residues: CASSLRGIGYEQYF. J is TRBJ2-7 and V is TRBV12-3 or TRBV12-4; tentative D call: TRBD2 (6 bases). Trimming took off 3 bases at V and 4 bases at J, with 13 bases between the two ends. The length of the CDR3 is 14 residues.

The chain joins TRBV20-1 to TRBJ1-5; a weak D match, TRBD1 (5 bases). V was cut by 1 base and J by 0 bases, with 13 bases left in between. The CDR3 consists of 16 residues. The germline V gene has CDR1 DFQATT and CDR2 SNEGSKA (reference sequence). CDR3 protein: CSARAGAEHSNQPQHF. CDR3 nucleotides: TGCAGTGCTAGAGCTGGGGCAGAACATAGCAATCAGCCCCAGCATTTT.

This clonotype appeared a few times. The conserved phenylalanine or tryptophan is not found at the CDR3 terminus, so this likely reflects a read error. The chain uses TRBV20-1 and TRBJ1-6; D gene unclear. V shed 5 bases and J shed 5 bases, with 7 bases lying between them. The CDR3 has 12 amino acids. The germline V gene encodes CDR1 DFQATT and CDR2 SNEGSKA (reference sequence). In DNA form, the CDR3 reads TGCAGTGCTTCCCGGAATAATTCACCCCTCCACCTT. Amino acid sequence: CSASRNNSPLHL.

This clonotype came up many times. J is TRBJ2-5 and V is TRBV20-1; TRBD1 matches at 9 bases. Unmatched junction bases numbered 5, after V lost 7 bases and J lost 5 bases. The CDR3 is made up of 12 amino acids. The germline CDR1 and CDR2 sequences are DFQATT and SNEGSKA (reference sequence). The CDR3 DNA reads as TGCAGTGGGACAGGGGATTCGGAGACCCAGTACTTC. This codes for CSGTGDSETQYF.

The rearrangement joins TRBV14 to TRBJ2-7; 13 positions match TRBD2. The CDR3 length is 18 residues. Trimming cost V 3 bases and J 2 bases; bases outside gene matches: 10. Germline V CDR1 and CDR2: SGHDN, FVKESK. CDR3 sequence: CASSHQGLAGAGAYEQYF. DNA of the CDR3: TGTGCCAGCAGCCACCAAGGACTAGCGGGAGCGGGAGCCTACGAGCAGTACTTC.

This clonotype was seen at least ten times. The V call is TRBV6-4, the J call TRBJ2-3; TRBD2 matches 11 bases. The CDR3 covers 14 residues. Germline trimming cut 6 bases from V and 6 bases from J; bases unmatched to any gene: 5. Looked up from germline, CDR1 is MRHNA and CDR2 is SNTAGT. DNA of the CDR3: TGTGCCAGCAGCGGACTAGCGGGTAGTGATACGCAGTATTTT. It translates to CASSGLAGSDTQYF.

This clonotype has a count of ten or more. The V call is TRBV30, the J call TRBJ1-5; no reliable D call. Germline CDR1 GTSNPN, CDR2 SVGIG (reference sequence). This CDR3 has 13 residues. V was clipped by 2 bases and J by 1 base, with 6 bases between them. The CDR3 DNA is TGTGCCTGGAGTTTGGACAGCAATCAGCCCCAGCATTTT. Protein product: CAWSLDSNQPQHF.

This clonotype was seen ten or more times. CDR3 protein: CASSLRTGGYGYTF. CDR3 DNA sequence: TGCGCCAGCAGCTTAAGGACCGGGGGCTATGGCTACACCTTC. The V call is TRBV5-1, the J call TRBJ1-2, with a tentative D call TRBD1 (5 bases). V was pared by 2 bases and J by 4 bases, with 12 bases between. Germline loops: CDR1 SGHRS, CDR2 YFSETQ. The CDR3 is made up of 14 amino acids. Drawing the rest from reference TRBV5-1 and TRBJ1-2, the complete variable domain is KAGVTQTPRYLIKTRGQQVTLSCSPISGHRSVSWYQQTPGQGLQFLFEYFSETQRNKGNFPGRFSGRQFSNSRSEMNVSTLELGDSALYLCASSLRTGGYGYTFGSGTRLTVV.

This clonotype occurred a few times. V and J are TRBV12-5 and TRBJ1-2, with 8 bases that match TRBD1. In germline, CDR1 is LGHNT, CDR2 FRNRAP. This CDR3 is built from 15 residues. With V trimmed by 1 base and J by 4 bases, 5 bases remained unmatched. The CDR3 sequence: CASGLAPGGFYGYTF. The CDR3 bases are TGTGCTAGTGGTTTGGCCCCAGGGGGCTTCTATGGCTACACCTTC.

V usage is TRBV6-2 or TRBV6-3 and J usage is TRBJ2-1; 9 bases map to TRBD2. Per the germline V gene, CDR1 is MNHEY and CDR2 is SVGEGT. J gave up 7 bases and V 2 bases, and 9 bases lay outside the gene matches. The CDR3 runs 16 residues. The CDR3 spells CASSYQPGLAWNEQFF. Written as DNA, the CDR3 is TGTGCCAGCAGTTACCAACCGGGACTAGCCTGGAATGAGCAGTTCTTC.

This clonotype was counted at least ten times. This rearrangement joins TRBV20-1 to TRBJ2-2; D unclear. This CDR3 spans 12 amino acids. Trimming cost V 6 bases and J 7 bases, with 12 bases left between them. CDR1 and CDR2 (germline): DFQATT, SNEGSKA (reference sequence). For the CDR3, the DNA is TGCAGTGCCCAAGCTACGAGCGGGGAGCTGTTTTTT. Its translation: CSAQATSGELFF.

The sample holds many counts of this clonotype. The chain joins TRBV11-3 to TRBJ2-4; D possibly uses TRBD1 or TRBD2 (5 bases each). This CDR3 region has 14 residues. Deletions cut 4 bases from V and 11 bases from J, with 18 bases between. CDR1 is SGHNT and CDR2 is YENEEA in the germline V gene. The CDR3 region has the DNA TGTGCCAGCAGCTCCGGGGCCAGCCTTTTGGTTCAGTACTTC. Amino acids: CASSSGASLLVQYF.

This clonotype was counted many times. Here the CDR3 reads CASSLASPYEQYF. The DNA for the CDR3 is TGTGCCAGCAGCTTAGCCAGTCCCTACGAGCAGTACTTC. The V call is TRBV7-2, the J call TRBJ2-7, with D unclear. Trimming stripped 0 bases from V and 2 bases from J, with 5 bases between. Per the germline V gene, CDR1 is SGHTA and CDR2 is FQGNSA. The CDR3 spans 13 residues. The full variable domain, completed using reference TRBV7-2 and TRBJ2-7, is GAGVSQSPSNKVTEKGKDVELRCDPISGHTALYWYRQSLGQGLEFLIYFQGNSAPDKSGLPSDRFSAERTGGSVSTLTIQRTQQEDSAVYLCASSLASPYEQYFGPGTRLTVT.

This clonotype was detected a few times. The genes are TRBV11-2 and TRBJ2-3; 13 positions agree with TRBD2. The germline gives CDR1 SGHAT, CDR2 FQNNGV. Trimming at V came to 4 bases and at J to 5 bases, leaving 6 bases not matched to a gene. This CDR3 spans 16 amino acids. The chain's CDR3 is CASSSAGTSGIDTQYF. The CDR3 coding sequence is TGTGCCAGCAGCTCGGCCGGGACTAGCGGGATAGATACGCAGTATTTT. The full variable domain, rest sourced from reference TRBV11-2 and TRBJ2-3, is EAGVAQSPRYKIIEKRQSVAFWCNPISGHATLYWYQQILGQGPKLLIQFQNNGVVDDSQLPKDRFSAERLKGVDSTLKIQPAKLEDSAVYLCASSSAGTSGIDTQYFGPGTRLTVL.

This clonotype appeared many times. CDR3 nucleotides: TGTGCCAGCAGCGTAGGGGACGGCAGAAGGGCAAAACTGTTTTTT. It yields the protein CASSVGDGRRAKLFF. This chain joins TRBV9 and TRBJ1-4; a possible D gene is TRBD1 (5 bases). Germline assignment: CDR1 SGDLS and CDR2 YYNGEE. V lost 0 bases to trimming and J lost 10 bases, with 16 bases between them. This CDR3 is built from 15 residues.

The chain uses TRBV19 and TRBJ2-1; maybe TRBD1 (5 bases). Germline V gives CDR1 LNHDA, CDR2 SQIVND (reference sequence). The CDR3 extends over 12 amino acids. Trimming removed 5 bases from V and 8 bases from J, with 10 bases in between. In nucleotides, the CDR3 is TGTGCCAGTAGTCCAGGGCCCTATGAGCAGTTCTTC. Translating gives CASSPGPYEQFF.

This clonotype was counted at least ten times. This chain links TRBV7-9 with TRBJ2-1; 8 nucleotides match TRBD2. CDR1 is SEHNR, CDR2 FQNEAQ, per germline (reference sequence). Unmatched junction bases numbered 12, after V lost 0 bases and J lost 8 bases. CDR3 length: 17 amino acids. CDR3: CASSLAPSGRLVDEQFF. The CDR3 DNA reads as TGTGCCAGCAGCTTAGCCCCCAGCGGGAGATTAGTCGATGAGCAGTTCTTC.

In this sample, this clonotype turned up many times. V is TRBV20-1 and J is TRBJ1-1; unclear D gene. Trimming took 0 bases from V and 5 from J, leaving 7 bases between them. Germline-derived CDR1 and CDR2 are DFQATT and SNEGSKA (reference sequence). The CDR3 is 12 residues long. The CDR3 protein is CSARDPKTEAFF. In nucleotides, the CDR3 is TGCAGTGCTAGAGACCCCAAAACTGAAGCTTTCTTT.

The table lists this clonotype with many counts. The chain links TRBV20-1 to TRBJ2-7; TRBD1 agrees at 8 bases. With 6 bases clipped from V and 7 bases from J, the junction kept 11 bases outside the gene matches. The CDR3 is made up of 13 amino acids. CDR1 and CDR2 from the germline V gene are DFQATT and SNEGSKA (reference sequence). The CDR3 here is CSAIPGQGREQYF. As DNA, the CDR3 is TGCAGTGCCATCCCTGGACAGGGAAGGGAGCAGTACTTC.

The rearrangement uses TRBV4-2 and TRBJ1-4, with 7 bases matching TRBD1. Germline CDR1 reads LGHNA; CDR2 reads YNFKEQ. V trimming: 3 bases; J trimming: 7 bases; junction bases outside the gene matches: 11. The CDR3 loop spans 16 amino acids. Written as DNA, the CDR3 is TGTGCCAGCAGCCAGACCCTGACAGGGCGGGGTGAAAAACTGTTTTTT. Its translation is CASSQTLTGRGEKLFF.